The source of this T cell receptor beta chain is a study of cytomegalovirus exposure and HLA in healthy donors. The germline V gene has CDR1 LNHDA and CDR2 SQIVND (reference sequence). The V gene end was trimmed by 3 bases and the J gene end by 6 bases; junction bases not matched to a gene: 14. This CDR3 is 16 amino acids long. Primers: 60 Vbeta forward and 13 Jbeta reverse. The protocol was immunoSEQ multiplex PCR, while the TCRdb copy is restricted to in-frame clones and leaves out a portion. Of 130,000 or so clones listed, roughly three quarters are singletons. This rearrangement joins TRBV19 to TRBJ2-7; 7 nucleotides line up with TRBD1. Specimen: PBMCs. This clonotype originated in a woman aged 55-70 years in good health and CMV-seronegative. The CDR3 loop is CASSIWAGGPLSEQYF. CDR3 nucleotides: TGTGCCAGTAGTATTTGGGCAGGGGGACCTCTGAGCGAGCAGTACTTC. The full variable domain, completed using reference TRBV19 and TRBJ2-7, is DGGITQSPKYLFRKEGQNVTLSCEQNLNHDAMYWYRQDPGQGLRLIYYSQIVNDFQKGDIAEGYSVSREKKESFPLTVTSAQKNPTAFYLCASSIWAGGPLSEQYFGPGTRLTVT.